In its sample, the clone carrying this TCR beta chain was seen a few times. TCRdb itself ran the RT-PCR reads through MiXCR, one entry per CDR3 protein. The repertoire includes roughly 650,000 distinct CDR3 sequences, around 15% of them detected once, and about 7.6% sits in the top ten. The sample is drawn from a study of response to subunit inactivated influenza vaccine. Here the sequenced sample was PBMCs from blood, taken 14 days before vaccination. The TCR originated in a man aged 45-65 years who received an inactivated influenza vaccine.

CDR3 in amino acids: CASSLVGGILNEQFF. CDR3 nucleotides: TGTGCCAGCAGTTTAGTGGGAGGGATACTGAATGAGCAGTTCTTC. The chain recombines TRBV27 with TRBJ2-1, with 7 bases identical to TRBD2. Per germline, CDR1 MNHEY and CDR2 SMNVEV (reference sequence). CDR3 length: 15 amino acids. V was clipped by 2 bases and J by 7 bases; unmatched bases: 8.